This is a list of T cell receptor beta chains from one sample in a study of shared clonotypes between healthy human individuals. Using immunoSEQ multiplex PCR, the repertoire was profiled, and TCRdb retains in-frame clones only, with some absent. Of 2.3 million or so clones in the sample, just over 90% are singletons; the top ten hold 0.39%. The sample taken for sequencing was naive CD4+ T cells from PBMCs. These receptors were taken from a man younger than 35 in good health. Some clones in this sample may be carry-over from other donors' samples. Each CDR3 is given with its conserved first and last residue. Fields, in order: clone size, J gene, D gene, V gene, CDR3 DNA, CDR3 protein. A D gene is named only where the DNA matches it firmly. A row's size may be missing; if present it is once, few, many or a size class.

NA | TRBJ1-1 | NA | TRBV19 | TGTGCCAGTAGTACCCAGACAGCTAACACTGAAGCTTTCTTT | CASSTQTANTEAFF
NA | TRBJ2-1 | NA | TRBV25-1 | TGTGCCAGCAGGGACCCTTCGGGTGACGATGAGCAGTTCTTC | CASRDPSGDDEQFF
NA | TRBJ1-5 | NA | TRBV10-3 | TGTGCCATCAGCCCGGGGAGCAATCAGCCCCAGCATTTT | CAISPGSNQPQHF
NA | TRBJ1-5 | TRBD1 | TRBV19 | TGTGCCAGTAGAGACAGGGACGACCAGCCCCAGCATTTT | CASRDRDDQPQHF
NA | TRBJ2-6 | TRBD1 | TRBV5-4 | TGTGCCAGCAGCTTGGTACAGGGGAAGGCTGGGGCCAACGTCCTGACTTTC | CASSLVQGKAGANVLTF
NA | TRBJ1-4 | NA | TRBV21-1 | TGTGCCAGCAGCAAAGGGACAGGTAATAATGAAAAACTGTTTTTT | CASSKGTGNNEKLFF
NA | TRBJ2-4 | TRBD1 | TRBV5-8 | TGTGCCAGCAGCCGGGACAGATTAGCCAAAAACATTCAGTACTTC | CASSRDRLAKNIQYF
NA | TRBJ1-4 | TRBD1 | TRBV28 | TGTGCCAGCAGCCAGACAGGGGGAAAACTGTTTTTT | CASSQTGGKLFF
NA | TRBJ2-7 | NA | TRBV7-8 | TGTGCCAGCAGCCCCCTCGACGAGCAGTACTTC | CASSPLDEQYF
few | TRBJ1-2 | NA | TRBV19 | TGTGCCAGTAATCGGGGGGCATGGGGCTACACCTTC | CASNRGAWGYTF
NA | TRBJ2-7 | NA | TRBV11-2 | TGTGCCAGCAGCCCATATCAATCCGGGGCCGACAATTCCTACGAGCAGTACTTC | CASSPYQSGADNSYEQYF
NA | TRBJ1-2 | NA | TRBV7-2 | TGTGCCAGCAGCACGGTCTCCGGCACAGGTGGTTATGGCTACACCTTC | CASSTVSGTGGYGYTF
NA | TRBJ1-2 | TRBD1 | TRBV7-8 | TGTGCCAGCAGCGAGAGGACAGGGCGGGGAGGCTACACCTTC | CASSERTGRGGYTF
few | TRBJ2-7 | NA | TRBV28 | TGTGCCAGCAGTCTCCGCTACGAGCAGTACTTC | CASSLRYEQYF
NA | TRBJ1-5 | NA | TRBV6-5 | TGTGCCAGCAGTTACTCGTGGACACTCAATCAGCCCCAGCATTTT | CASSYSWTLNQPQHF
NA | TRBJ2-1 | TRBD2 | TRBV5-1 | TGCGCCAGCAGCCCTACGGGGACTAGCGGGAGGCTGAATGAGCAGTTCTTC | CASSPTGTSGRLNEQFF
NA | TRBJ2-5 | NA | TRBV28 | TGTGCCAGCAGTCTGGCTGGCGGGGAGCAGTACTTC | CASSLAGGEQYF
NA | TRBJ1-4 | TRBD1 | TRBV29-1 | TGCAGCGTCCTAGGGACAGGGGGCATTGAAAAACTGTTTTTT | CSVLGTGGIEKLFF
NA | TRBJ2-1 | TRBD2 | TRBV30 | TGTGCCTGGAGTCCCACGACTAGCGGGAGGGCCTACAATGAGCAGTTCTTC | CAWSPTTSGRAYNEQFF
NA | TRBJ2-1 | TRBD2 | TRBV9 | TGTGCCAGCACCACCGGCGGGGGGGCCTACAATGAGCAGTTCTTC | CASTTGGGAYNEQFF
NA | TRBJ1-1 | NA | TRBV11-2 | TGTGCCAGCAGCTTAGCCGTGGGGAACACTGAAGCTTTCTTT | CASSLAVGNTEAFF
NA | TRBJ1-1 | NA | TRBV28 | TGTGCCAGCAGTTTAGGTGCGGCCACTGAAGCTTTCTTT | CASSLGAATEAFF
NA | TRBJ2-5 | NA | TRBV6-6 | TGTGCCAGCAGTTACGGGCAAGAGACCCAGTACTTC | CASSYGQETQYF
NA | TRBJ1-1 | NA | TRBV11-2 | TGTGCCAGCAGCGCCTCCGGGACGGGGAACACTGAAGCTTTCTTT | CASSASGTGNTEAFF
NA | TRBJ2-1 | NA | TRBV11-1 | TGTGCCAGCAGCTTAGCGGATAGCCGGACAACTGGGAAAAACAATGAGCAGTTCTTC | CASSLADSRTTGKNNEQFF
NA | TRBJ2-7 | NA | TRBV5-8 | TGTGCCAGCAGCTTTAGGGGCGAGCAGTACTTC | CASSFRGEQYF
NA | TRBJ2-7 | TRBD1 | TRBV7-9 | TGTGCCAGCAGCTTAAGACTTGCAGGGGGCGACGAGCAGTACTTC | CASSLRLAGGDEQYF
NA | TRBJ2-2 | TRBD1 | TRBV7-9 | TGTGCCAGCAGCGTCGGGACAGTGATAAACACCGGGGAGCTGTTTTTT | CASSVGTVINTGELFF